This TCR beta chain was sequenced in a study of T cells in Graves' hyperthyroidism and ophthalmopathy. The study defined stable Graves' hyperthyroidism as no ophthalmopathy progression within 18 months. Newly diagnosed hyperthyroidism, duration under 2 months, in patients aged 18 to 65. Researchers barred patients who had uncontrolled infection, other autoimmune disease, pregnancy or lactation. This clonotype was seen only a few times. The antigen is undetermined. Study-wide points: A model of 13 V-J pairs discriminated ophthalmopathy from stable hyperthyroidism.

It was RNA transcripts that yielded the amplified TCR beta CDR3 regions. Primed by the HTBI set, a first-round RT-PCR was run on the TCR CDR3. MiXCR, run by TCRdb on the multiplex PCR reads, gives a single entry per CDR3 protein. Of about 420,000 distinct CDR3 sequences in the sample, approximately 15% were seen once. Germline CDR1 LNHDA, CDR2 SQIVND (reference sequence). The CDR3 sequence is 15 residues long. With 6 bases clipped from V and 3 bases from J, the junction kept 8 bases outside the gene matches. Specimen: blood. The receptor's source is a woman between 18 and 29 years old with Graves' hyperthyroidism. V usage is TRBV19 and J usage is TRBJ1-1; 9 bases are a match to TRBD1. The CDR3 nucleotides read TGTGCCAGTAGGCCAGACAGGGGGTCTGACACTGAAGCTTTCTTT. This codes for CASRPDRGSDTEAFF.